Each of the 16 T cell receptor beta chains below was sequenced from the same sample in a study of CD8 T cells in Susac syndrome. The RNA, about 0.5 to 1 ug, was put through reverse transcription using random hexamers. TCRdb passed the immunoSEQ multiplex PCR reads through MiXCR, listing each CDR3 protein once. The sample records some 200,000 distinct CDR3 sequences, 95% being singletons. Sequencing was carried out using CD4+ T cells from PBMCs. Source of these receptors: a human donor with multiple sclerosis.

The chain employs TRBV29-1 and TRBJ2-5; 7 nucleotides align to TRBD2. The CDR3 is 13 residues long. The V and J ends lost 5 bases and 1 base, in that order; junction bases with no gene match: 4. Germline V lookup: CDR1 SQVTM, CDR2 ANQGSEA. The CDR3: CSVLAGLQETQYF. The CDR3 region has the DNA TGCAGCGTTTTAGCGGGCCTCCAAGAGACCCAGTACTTC. The full variable domain, rest sourced from reference TRBV29-1 and TRBJ2-5, is SAVISQKPSRDICQRGTSLTIQCQVDSQVTMMFWYRQQPGQSLTLIATANQGSEATYESGFVIDKFPISRPNLTFSTLTVSNMSPEDSSIYLCSVLAGLQETQYFGPGTRLLVL.

This rearrangement joins TRBV10-3 to TRBJ1-2; TRBD1 is a possible D gene (6 bases). This CDR3 spans 14 amino acids. CDR1 and CDR2 from the germline V gene are ENHRY and SYGVKD. V gave up 8 bases and J gave up 0 bases, with 13 bases separating them. CDR3 residues: CAIRGGAPNYGYTF. For the CDR3, the DNA is TGTGCCATCCGCGGGGGCGCCCCTAACTATGGCTACACCTTC.

CDR3 in DNA: TGTGCCACCAGGGCGGGAGCGGGCACAGATACGCAGTATTTT. This encodes CATRAGAGTDTQYF. The chain combines TRBV15 with TRBJ2-3; TRBD2 matches 7 bases. The germline gives CDR1 LNHNV, CDR2 YYDKDF (reference sequence). The CDR3 is made up of 14 amino acids. J gave up 1 base and V 6 bases, and 4 bases lay outside the gene matches.

The chain is built from TRBV29-1 and TRBJ1-2, with 8 bases that match TRBD1. Trimming removed 7 bases from V and 8 bases from J; junction bases left unmatched: 9. Germline CDR1 and CDR2: SQVTM and ANQGSEA. The length of the CDR3 is 12 residues. The CDR3 DNA reads as TGCAGCGGGGTTCGACAGGGGCAAGGCTACACCTTC. Protein sequence: CSGVRQGQGYTF.

Written as DNA, the CDR3 is TGTGCCAGCAGCTACGAAGCGGGGGGTTACAATGAGCAGTTCTTC. It encodes CASSYEAGGYNEQFF. The chain employs TRBV9 and TRBJ2-1; TRBD2 matches at 9 bases. This CDR3 is 15 amino acids long. CDR1 SGDLS and CDR2 YYNGEE come from the germline V gene. Unmatched junction bases numbered 6, after V lost 4 bases and J lost 4 bases.

The chain couples TRBV3-1 to TRBJ1-2; 7 nucleotides align to TRBD1. This CDR3 contains 12 residues. The trim removed 1 base at V and 8 bases at J, leaving 1 base unmatched. The germline V gene encodes CDR1 LGHDT and CDR2 YNNKEL (reference sequence). The CDR3 nucleotides read TGTGCCAGCAGCCAAGTGGACAGGGGCTACACCTTC. Translation: CASSQVDRGYTF.

This clonotype was recorded once. The rearrangement uses TRBV29-1 and TRBJ2-4; a possible D gene is TRBD2 (6 bases). Trimming cost V 2 bases and J 1 base, with 15 bases left between them. CDR3 length equals 16 residues. Per germline, CDR1 SQVTM and CDR2 ANQGSEA. This CDR3 is CSVEQGTGVAKNIQYF. For the CDR3, the DNA is TGCAGCGTTGAACAGGGCACGGGAGTGGCCAAAAACATTCAGTACTTC.

The chain has TRBV7-9 and TRBJ2-7; D gene uncertain. V was shortened by 3 bases and J by 5 bases, with 8 bases between the two germline ends. The CDR3 has 12 residues. Looked up from germline, CDR1 is SEHNR and CDR2 is FQNEAQ (reference sequence). CDR3 residues: CASSFSRDEQYF. CDR3 in DNA: TGTGCCAGCAGCTTTTCAAGGGACGAGCAGTACTTC.

This chain uses TRBV4-2 with TRBJ2-7, with 7 bases lining up with TRBD2. The V segment lost 0 bases and the J segment 2 bases; nucleotides outside the gene matches: 1. Germline V gene data show CDR1 as LGHNA and CDR2 as YNFKEQ. CDR3 length: 14 amino acids. In DNA, the CDR3 is TGTGCCAGCAGCCAAGAGCTAGCGGCCTACGAGCAGTACTTC. Translating gives CASSQELAAYEQYF.

V usage is TRBV4-2 and J usage is TRBJ1-5, with no clear D. CDR3 size: 16 residues. V lost 1 base and J lost 0, with 10 bases in between. CDR1 is LGHNA and CDR2 is YNFKEQ in the germline V gene. CDR3 DNA sequence: TGTGCCAGCAGCCAAGTAGGCAGGTCTAGCAATCAGCCCCAGCATTTT. This gives the protein CASSQVGRSSNQPQHF.

The V call is TRBV2, the J call TRBJ2-5; 10 positions agree with TRBD2. CDR3 size: 14 residues. With V trimmed by 7 bases and J by 5 bases, 7 bases remained unmatched. In germline, CDR1 is SNHLY, CDR2 FYNNEI. CDR3 DNA sequence: TGTGCCAGCACTGCTAGCGGGAGAGTGGAGACCCAGTACTTC. Its translation is CASTASGRVETQYF. Full variable domain (remainder filled in from reference TRBV2 and TRBJ2-5): EPEVTQTPSHQVTQMGQEVILRCVPISNHLYFYWYRQILGQKVEFLVSFYNNEISEKSEIFDDQFSVERPDGSNFTLKIRSTKLEDSAMYFCASTASGRVETQYFGPGTRLLVL.

The V and J genes are TRBV27 and TRBJ2-2; D remains ambiguous. The CDR3 spans 14 residues. CDR1 is MNHEY, CDR2 SMNVEV, per germline (reference sequence). V shed 2 bases and J shed 4 bases, with 8 bases lying between them. The CDR3 DNA reads as TGTGCCAGCAGTTTAACTGTCGGCACCGGGGAGCTGTTTTTT. It encodes CASSLTVGTGELFF.

The CDR3 sequence: CASSPTVQGHTEAFF. CDR3 DNA: TGTGCCAGCTCACCAACGGTACAGGGCCACACTGAAGCTTTCTTT. The chain employs TRBV18 and TRBJ1-1; a possible D gene is TRBD1 (6 bases). This CDR3 comprises 15 residues. Trimming left V 2 bases short and J 3 bases short, with 13 bases between. The germline CDR1 and CDR2 sequences are KGHSH and LQKENI.

The J gene is TRBJ2-7, the V gene TRBV19, with D possibly being TRBD1 (6 bases). Germline CDR1 reads LNHDA; CDR2 reads SQIVND (reference sequence). Trimming removed 5 bases from V and 1 base from J, with 12 bases in between. This CDR3 contains 14 residues. CDR3 DNA sequence: TGTGCCAGTAGTCGGACAGAGGGATCCTACGAGCAGTACTTC. Translating gives CASSRTEGSYEQYF.

The chain combines TRBV11-2 with TRBJ2-1, with D tentatively TRBD1 (6 bases). V was shortened by 5 bases and J by 2 bases, with 13 bases between the two germline ends. Looked up from germline, CDR1 is SGHAT and CDR2 is FQNNGV. This CDR3 spans 15 amino acids. CDR3 region: CASSRDRPTYNEQFF. The DNA of the CDR3 is TGTGCCAGCAGCCGAGACAGGCCTACCTACAATGAGCAGTTCTTC.

The chain recombines TRBV27 with TRBJ2-3; 10 positions agree with TRBD2. J lost 5 bases, V lost 2 bases, and 4 bases had no gene match. CDR3 length: 15 residues. CDR1 and CDR2 from the germline V gene are MNHEY and SMNVEV (reference sequence). Written as DNA, the CDR3 is TGTGCCAGCAGTTTAATACTAGCGGGAAGAGATACGCAGTATTTT. This sequence encodes CASSLILAGRDTQYF.